A single sample is the source of the 26 T cell receptor beta chains below, sequenced in a study of Ad26.COV2.S vaccination and SARS-CoV-2 variants. The sample's treatment: some 19 received Ad26.COV2.S at low or high dose, single or two shots; 5 received placebo; per-sample allocation not given. Specimen acquisition occurred on day 63 following the initial vaccine or placebo injection. TCRdb keeps only in-frame clones here, not all; method: immunoSEQ multiplex PCR. The sample gives over 400,000 clones, roughly 90% of which show up once; around 1.7% is in the top ten. Sequenced material: peripheral blood, taken in a trial of Ad26.COV2.S vaccine versus placebo. The receptor set was obtained from a person aged 18-65 years who received the Ad26.COV2.S COVID-19 vaccine or a placebo.

This clone was detected only once. The rearrangement uses TRBV19 and TRBJ1-4; the D gene is possibly TRBD1 (5 bases). The CDR3 covers 14 residues. The V end lost 3 bases, the J end lost 3 bases, and 8 bases lay between the germline ends. The V gene's germline CDR1 is LNHDA and CDR2 SQIVND (reference sequence). As DNA, the CDR3 is TGTGCCAGTAGTATGCAGGGATCTAATGAAAAACTGTTTTTT. This encodes CASSMQGSNEKLFF.

This sequence joins TRBV7-6 and TRBJ2-2; D possibly uses TRBD1 or TRBD2 (6 bases each). This CDR3 is built from 16 residues. The V gene lost 0 bases and the J gene lost 4 bases, with 12 bases spanning the gap. Germline lookup yields CDR1 SGHVS and CDR2 FNYEAQ. CDR3 sequence reads: CASSLAWGAGTGELFF. CDR3 DNA sequence: TGTGCCAGCAGCTTAGCGTGGGGGGCAGGCACCGGGGAGCTGTTTTTT. The whole variable domain, remainder taken from reference TRBV7-6 and TRBJ2-2, is GAGVSQSPRYKVTKRGQDVALRCDPISGHVSLYWYRQALGQGPEFLTYFNYEAQQDKSGLPNDRFSAERPEGSISTLTIQRTEQRDSAMYRCASSLAWGAGTGELFFGEGSRLTVL.

This sequence joins TRBV7-8 and TRBJ2-7; 10 nucleotides match TRBD1. Losses at the gene ends were 0 bases for V and 2 bases for J; bases not matched to a gene: 4. The CDR3 length is 16 residues. Per the germline V gene, CDR1 is SGHVS and CDR2 is FQNEAQ. DNA for the CDR3: TGTGCCAGCAGCTTAGCGGGACAGGGGACGGCCTACGAGCAGTACTTC. This translates into CASSLAGQGTAYEQYF. Drawing the rest from reference TRBV7-8 and TRBJ2-7, the complete variable domain is GAGVSQSPRYKVAKRGQDVALRCDPISGHVSLFWYQQALGQGPEFLTYFQNEAQLDKSGLPSDRFFAERPEGSVSTLKIQRTQQEDSAVYLCASSLAGQGTAYEQYFGPGTRLTVT.

The CDR3 loop reads CASRASSYEQYF. Here the CDR3 DNA reads TGTGCCAGCAGGGCTAGCTCCTACGAGCAGTACTTC. This sequence joins TRBV7-9 and TRBJ2-7; D not resolved. The V gene's germline CDR1 is SEHNR and CDR2 FQNEAQ (reference sequence). The CDR3 covers 12 residues. V shed 6 bases and J shed 0 bases, with 6 bases lying between them.

J is TRBJ2-5 and V is TRBV4-3, with TRBD2 matching 8 bases. This CDR3 is built from 15 residues. The J segment lost 4 bases and the V segment lost 1 base, leaving 5 bases of the junction unmatched. Germline V gives CDR1 LGHNA, CDR2 YSLEER. The CDR3 coding sequence is TGCGCCAGCAGCCAAGGGCGTGCGGGGGGAGAGACCCAGTACTTC. This translates into CASSQGRAGGETQYF.

The CDR3 bases are TGCGCCAGCAGCCAAGCATATTCGGGGTGGTCGGAGACCCAGTACTTC. The encoded protein is CASSQAYSGWSETQYF. The V gene is TRBV4-3, the J gene TRBJ2-5; D possibly corresponds to TRBD2 (5 bases). This CDR3 is 16 amino acids long. Germline CDR1 is LGHNA and CDR2 is YSLEER. The V end was cut by 1 base, the J end by 5 bases, with 17 bases between.

This sequence joins TRBV3-1 (or the pseudogene TRBV3-2) and TRBJ1-5; the D is unclear. The CDR3 is 14 amino acids. Per germline, CDR1 LGHDT and CDR2 YNNKEL (reference sequence). The germline V and J ends were trimmed by 0 bases and 9 bases, with 12 bases remaining between them. The CDR3 loop reads CASSQDLTEWPQHF. In nucleotides, the CDR3 is TGTGCCAGCAGCCAAGATCTTACGGAATGGCCCCAGCATTTT.

The rearrangement links TRBV6-5 to TRBJ2-2; D ambiguous. The length of the CDR3 is 11 residues. Germline CDR1 MNHEY, CDR2 SVGAGI. Trimming removed 6 bases at V and 8 bases at J, with 7 bases between. CDR3 DNA sequence: TGTGCCAGCAGCCAACGAGGGGAGCTGTTTTTT. Its translation: CASSQRGELFF.

This clone came up once. Other nucleotide sequences in the sample specify the same CDR3. The chain employs TRBV3-1 (or the pseudogene TRBV3-2) and TRBJ1-3, with D hard to call. Germline CDR1 LGHDT, CDR2 YNNKEL (reference sequence). V was trimmed by 4 bases and J by 1 base, leaving 8 bases between them. The CDR3 loop spans 14 amino acids. The CDR3 DNA sequence: TGTGCCAGCAGCCTACAAGGGTCTGGAAACACCATATATTTT. Translation: CASSLQGSGNTIYF.

The CDR3 region has the DNA TGTGCCAGCAGTTCGTTACCGGGACAGGGAAACTACGAGCAGTACTTC. It yields the protein CASSSLPGQGNYEQYF. V gene TRBV27 combines with J gene TRBJ2-7, with 9 bases that match TRBD1. J was trimmed by 3 bases and V by 4 bases; bases with no gene match: 10. Germline-derived CDR1 and CDR2 are MNHEY and SMNVEV (reference sequence). The CDR3 contains 16 residues.

In this sample, this clone turned up a few times. V usage is TRBV7-8 and J usage is TRBJ1-1; maybe TRBD1 (6 bases). Germline lookup yields CDR1 SGHVS and CDR2 FQNEAQ. Trimming took off 1 base at V and 6 bases at J, with 18 bases between the two ends. CDR3 length equals 16 residues. The CDR3 loop reads CASSLVVAGVGAEAFF. In DNA, the CDR3 is TGTGCCAGCAGCTTAGTAGTGGCAGGGGTTGGCGCTGAAGCTTTCTTT.

The chain employs TRBV30 and TRBJ1-6, with D tentatively TRBD1 (5 bases). This CDR3 is 18 amino acids long. Per germline, CDR1 GTSNPN and CDR2 SVGIG (reference sequence). Trimming shortened V by 4 bases and J by 0 bases, and 19 bases separated the two germline ends. The CDR3 sequence: CAWIPGRGPSSYNSPLHF. CDR3 DNA: TGTGCCTGGATTCCCGGGAGGGGCCCGAGCTCCTATAATTCACCCCTCCACTTT.

In its sample, this clone was seen once. This sequence joins TRBV6-2 or TRBV6-3 and TRBJ1-2; D gene unclear. The CDR3 has 12 amino acids. V was clipped by 4 bases and J by 7 bases, with 10 bases between them. Germline V gene lookup returns CDR1 MNHEY and CDR2 SVGEGT. The CDR3 sequence is CASSLDSAGYTF. DNA for the CDR3: TGTGCCAGCAGTTTGGACTCGGCTGGCTACACCTTC.

The rearrangement uses TRBV24-1 and TRBJ1-6; TRBD1 agrees at 8 bases. The CDR3 extends over 18 amino acids. The J segment lost 2 bases and the V segment lost 2 bases, leaving 7 bases of the junction unmatched. CDR1 and CDR2 from the germline V gene are KGHDR and SFDVKD. CDR3 sequence reads: CATSDSRTGQAYNSPLHF. DNA of the CDR3: TGTGCCACCAGTGATTCTCGGACAGGGCAGGCCTATAATTCACCCCTCCACTTT.

The chain carries TRBV13 and TRBJ2-6, with TRBD1 matching over 8 bases. Per the germline V gene, CDR1 is PRHDT and CDR2 is FYEKMQ (reference sequence). The CDR3 has 18 amino acids. V lost 1 base to trimming and J lost 2 bases; unmatched junction nucleotides: 7. In DNA, the CDR3 is TGTGCCAGCAGCTTAGCTACAGGGGGAAGCGCTGGGGCCAACGTCCTGACTTTC. Translation: CASSLATGGSAGANVLTF. Looking up the rest from reference TRBV13 and TRBJ2-6 gives the full variable domain: AAGVIQSPRHLIKEKRETATLKCYPIPRHDTVYWYQQGPGQDPQFLISFYEKMQSDKGSIPDRFSAQQFSDYHSELNMSSLELGDSALYFCASSLATGGSAGANVLTFGAGSRLTVL.

This sequence joins TRBV6-6 and TRBJ1-2; D is possibly TRBD1 (5 bases). V lost 7 bases and J lost 5, with 20 bases in between. CDR1 and CDR2 from the germline V gene are MNHNY and SVGAGI (reference sequence). The CDR3 is made up of 15 amino acids. CDR3 in DNA: TGTGCCAGCACCAACCCGAACCAGGGTTCTTATGGCTACACCTTC. This codes for CASTNPNQGSYGYTF.

The chain combines TRBV12-3 or TRBV12-4 with TRBJ1-5; D is unclear. Trimming left V 6 bases short and J 5 bases short, with 11 bases between. CDR3 length: 13 residues. The CDR3: CASSLTEYQPQHF. Written as DNA, the CDR3 is TGTGCCAGCAGCCTCACGGAATATCAGCCCCAGCATTTT.

The chain carries TRBV6-2 or TRBV6-3 and TRBJ1-5; D perhaps matches TRBD1 (5 bases). Trimming cost V 0 bases and J 4 bases, with 10 bases left between them. Per germline, CDR1 MNHEY and CDR2 SVGEGT. This CDR3 is 15 amino acids long. CDR3 sequence: CASSYSLGTNQPQHF. The CDR3 DNA reads as TGTGCCAGCAGTTACTCGCTAGGGACTAATCAGCCCCAGCATTTT.

Only one count was recorded for this clone. The chain joins TRBV19 to TRBJ2-7; D remains unclear. The CDR3 consists of 15 residues. V lost 2 bases, J lost 0 bases, and 11 bases lay in between. Germline CDR1 and CDR2: LNHDA and SQIVND (reference sequence). CDR3 sequence: CASSISLGNSYEQYF. The CDR3 DNA reads TGTGCCAGTAGTATAAGCTTAGGGAACTCCTACGAGCAGTACTTC.

The chain uses TRBV13 and TRBJ2-1; 9 bases are shared with TRBD2. The J segment lost 4 bases and the V segment lost 5 bases, leaving 6 bases of the junction unmatched. CDR1 is PRHDT and CDR2 is FYEKMQ in the germline V gene (reference sequence). CDR3 length equals 15 residues. CDR3 sequence (DNA): TGTGCCAGCAGCCCGGGACTAGCCAGGTACAATGAGCAGTTCTTC. Translating it yields CASSPGLARYNEQFF.

The chain carries TRBV29-1 and TRBJ1-2, with TRBD1 as a possible D gene (6 bases). The V gene lost 5 bases and the J gene lost 3 bases, with 16 bases spanning the gap. The CDR3 sequence is 14 residues long. The germline V gene encodes CDR1 SQVTM and CDR2 ANQGSEA. In DNA form, the CDR3 reads TGCAGCGTTATCAGGGGACCTGGGGACTATGGCTACACCTTC. This encodes CSVIRGPGDYGYTF.

The chain carries TRBV3-1 (or the pseudogene TRBV3-2) and TRBJ2-7; the D call may be TRBD1 or TRBD2 (5 bases each). Trimming pared 4 bases from V and 0 bases from J, leaving 13 bases between. There are 15 residues in the CDR3. Germline values: CDR1 LGHDT, CDR2 YNNKEL (reference sequence). The CDR3 here is CASSRRDRYSYEQYF. The CDR3 DNA follows: TGTGCCAGCAGCCGTCGGGACCGATACTCCTACGAGCAGTACTTC.

This chain joins TRBV7-2 and TRBJ2-3; TRBD2 matches 7 bases. V shed 2 bases, J shed 2 bases, and the junction held 4 bases outside the gene matches. Germline CDR1 SGHTA, CDR2 FQGNSA. This CDR3 is built from 15 residues. CDR3 sequence: CASSLHGGYTDTQYF. CDR3 DNA sequence: TGTGCCAGCAGCTTACACGGGGGGTACACAGATACGCAGTATTTT.

This chain joins TRBV10-3 and TRBJ1-1, with D maybe TRBD1 (5 bases). The CDR3 has 13 residues. The germline CDR1 and CDR2 sequences are ENHRY and SYGVKD. V was clipped by 8 bases and J by 1 base, with 11 bases between them. CDR3 protein: CAIQSGWNTEAFF. The DNA for the CDR3 is TGTGCCATCCAATCAGGGTGGAACACTGAAGCTTTCTTT.

The rearrangement links TRBV29-1 to TRBJ2-3; D assignment may be TRBD1 or TRBD2 (6 bases each). Trimming cost V 2 bases and J 3 bases, with 12 bases left between them. This CDR3 is 14 amino acids long. Looked up from germline, CDR1 is SQVTM and CDR2 is ANQGSEA. The CDR3 nucleotides are TGCAGCGTTGAACCCGGGGGCCAAACAGATACGCAGTATTTT. It codes for CSVEPGGQTDTQYF.

The V call is TRBV6-2 or TRBV6-3, the J call TRBJ2-6, with TRBD1 identical over 7 bases. Per the germline V gene, CDR1 is MNHEY and CDR2 is SVGEGT. CDR3 size: 15 residues. The V segment lost 6 bases and the J segment 2 bases; nucleotides outside the gene matches: 4. CDR3 bases: TGTGCCAGCAGCTCCGACAGGGCTGGGGCCAACGTCCTGACTTTC. This codes for CASSSDRAGANVLTF.